These T cell receptor beta chains were read from a single sample in a study of molecular identifiers for immune sequencing clone quantification. TCRdb independently ran MiXCR on the PCR reads; one entry per CDR3 protein. In the table there are under 650,000 distinct CDR3 sequences, 15% to 20% of which are singletons. Specimen: naive CD8+ T cells from blood, with Jurkat cell RNA spiked in. These receptors all stem from a human donor in good health. Some libraries in this study had Jurkat cell RNA spiked in. The CDR3 runs from the conserved cysteine through the conserved F or W. A D gene is named only where the DNA matches it firmly. Size values are once, few and many counts, or a class for expanded clones, and some rows have none.

cdr3_length | clone_size | j_call | d_call | v_call | cdr3_aa | cdr3_nt
13 | many | TRBJ1-1 | NA | TRBV28 | CASSSLQHTEAFF | TGTGCCAGCAGTTCCCTACAGCACACTGAAGCTTTCTTT
16 | many | TRBJ2-5 | TRBD1 | TRBV7-9 | CASSLATGALQETQYF | TGTGCCAGCAGCTTAGCGACAGGGGCCCTACAAGAGACCCAGTACTTC
17 | NA | TRBJ2-5 | NA | TRBV7-9 | CASSLAQGIGYQETQYF | TGTGCCAGCAGCTTAGCGCAGGGCATAGGGTACCAAGAGACCCAGTACTTC
15 | NA | TRBJ2-7 | TRBD1 | TRBV6-1 | CASSESLQGAGEQYF | TGTGCCAGCAGTGAATCATTACAGGGGGCGGGGGAGCAGTACTTC
15 | few | TRBJ1-3 | NA | TRBV6-6 | CASSYVSAAGNTIYF | TGTGCCAGCAGTTACGTATCAGCGGCTGGAAACACCATATATTTT
11 | many | TRBJ1-4 | NA | TRBV30 | CAWRADEKLFF | TGTGCCTGGAGGGCAGATGAAAAACTGTTTTTT
13 | many | TRBJ1-1 | NA | TRBV6-5 | CASRPTEYTEAFF | TGTGCCAGCAGACCTACAGAATACACTGAAGCTTTCTTT
17 | many | TRBJ1-1 | TRBD1 | TRBV4-3 | CASSQEALHRGNTEAFF | TGCGCCAGCAGCCAAGAAGCCCTGCACAGGGGAAACACTGAAGCTTTCTTT
14 | many | TRBJ2-7 | NA | TRBV5-1 | CASNDSPGGYEQYF | TGCGCCAGCAACGATTCCCCGGGTGGATACGAGCAGTACTTC
15 | many | TRBJ1-3 | NA | TRBV20-1 | CSARDPGGTGNTIYF | TGCAGTGCTAGAGATCCGGGAGGGACTGGAAACACCATATATTTT
18 | many | TRBJ2-3 | TRBD2 | TRBV12-3/TRBV12-4 | CASSPITGTSGSTDTQYF | TGTGCCAGCAGTCCCATCACCGGGACTAGCGGGAGCACAGATACGCAGTATTTT
16 | many | TRBJ2-3 | NA | TRBV3-1 | CASSQPLGGGTDTQYF | TGTGCCAGCAGCCAGCCTCTTGGCGGGGGCACAGATACGCAGTATTTT
16 | many | TRBJ2-2 | TRBD1 | TRBV7-2 | CASSFWGTGIPGELFF | TGTGCCAGCAGCTTTTGGGGGACAGGGATTCCCGGGGAGCTGTTTTTT
14 | few | TRBJ1-5 | TRBD1 | TRBV19 | CASTEDRGNQPQHF | TGTGCCAGTACCGAGGACAGGGGCAATCAGCCCCAGCATTTT
13 | few | TRBJ2-4 | NA | TRBV2 | CASEQGGRNIQYF | TGTGCCAGCGAACAGGGGGGGAGAAACATTCAGTACTTC
18 | NA | TRBJ2-6 | TRBD1 | TRBV9 | CASSVARDRVTGANVLTF | TGTGCCAGCAGCGTAGCCCGGGACAGGGTCACTGGGGCCAACGTCCTGACTTTC
16 | NA | TRBJ2-7 | NA | TRBV21-1 | CASSRRTGANSYEQCF | TGTGCCAGCAGCCGGCGAACCGGGGCCAACTCGTACGAGCAGTGCTTC
14 | many | TRBJ2-1 | NA | TRBV4-3 | CASSQDRGYNEQFF | TGCGCCAGCAGCCAAGATCGGGGTTACAATGAGCAGTTCTTC
13 | many | TRBJ1-1 | NA | TRBV6-1 | CASSEIPDSEAFF | TGTGCCAGCAGTGAAATCCCCGACAGTGAAGCTTTCTTT
15 | NA | TRBJ2-1 | NA | TRBV2 | CASSGGLSSYNEQFF | TGTGCCAGCAGTGGGGGCTTGAGCTCCTACAATGAGCAGTTCTTC
16 | few | TRBJ2-3 | TRBD2 | TRBV30 | CAWSVVGGGGADTQYF | TGTGCCTGGAGTGTAGTGGGGGGCGGGGGGGCAGATACGCAGTATTTT
12 | few | TRBJ1-3 | NA | TRBV10-2 | CASSESTATIYF | TGCGCCAGCAGTGAGTCGACAGCGACCATATATTTT
17 | NA | TRBJ2-1 | NA | TRBV29-1 | CSVVFLIRTEAYNEQFF | TGCAGCGTGGTATTCCTTATCCGGACAGAGGCTTACAATGAGCAGTTCTTC
17 | NA | TRBJ2-3 | TRBD1 | TRBV7-9 | CASSFRRGTGVQDTQYF | TGTGCCAGCAGCTTTCGTAGAGGGACAGGGGTTCAAGATACGCAGTATTTT
14 | many | TRBJ2-7 | NA | TRBV27 | CASSPIDSKYEQYF | TGTGCCAGCAGCCCGATAGACAGCAAATACGAGCAGTACTTC
13 | many | TRBJ1-1 | NA | TRBV5-6 | CASSLHSGTEAFF | TGTGCCAGCAGCTTACATTCGGGGACTGAAGCTTTCTTT
14 | many | TRBJ2-5 | NA | TRBV21-1 | CASSVTGDQETQYF | TGTGCCAGCAGCGTTACAGGGGACCAAGAGACCCAGTACTTC
12 | many | TRBJ2-4 | NA | TRBV5-8 | CASSLEYNIQYF | TGTGCCAGCAGCTTGGAATATAACATTCAGTACTTC
12 | few | TRBJ2-4 | NA | TRBV28 | CASSQTGRRHVF | TGTGCCAGCAGTCAAACAGGCCGGCGTCACGTCTTC
14 | many | TRBJ2-7 | NA | TRBV4-3 | CASSQGYEGDEQYF | TGCGCCAGCAGCCAAGGTTACGAGGGGGACGAGCAGTACTTC
15 | NA | TRBJ1-1 | NA | TRBV4-1 | CASSQVRLSWTEAFF | TGCGCCAGCAGCCAAGTAAGACTCAGCTGGACTGAAGCTTTCTTT
15 | many | TRBJ2-1 | NA | TRBV18 | CASSPPTLSYNEQFF | TGTGCCAGCTCACCACCGACCTTGTCCTACAATGAGCAGTTCTTC
15 | many | TRBJ2-6 | NA | TRBV20-1 | CSAIGGGAGANVLTF | TGCAGTGCAATAGGAGGGGGAGCTGGGGCCAACGTCCTGACTTTC
18 | few | TRBJ2-7 | TRBD2 | TRBV4-2 | CASSQKAGPTGRSYEQYF | TGTGCCAGCAGCCAAAAAGCGGGACCTACTGGGCGCTCCTACGAGCAGTACTTC
15 | once | TRBJ1-1 | NA | TRBV4-1 | CASSHDETVNTEAFF | TGCGCCAGCAGCCATGATGAGACAGTGAACACTGAAGCTTTCTTT
13 | NA | TRBJ2-7 | NA | TRBV11-1 | CASSLGLGNEQYF | TGTGCCAGCAGCTTAGGCCTGGGAAACGAGCAGTACTTC
13 | few | TRBJ1-2 | TRBD1 | TRBV28 | CASTQGDYYGYTF | TGTGCCAGCACCCAGGGGGATTATTATGGCTACACCTTC
13 | many | TRBJ1-1 | NA | TRBV18 | CASSLQGTWEAFF | TGTGCCAGCTCACTCCAGGGGACGTGGGAAGCTTTCTTT
12 | NA | TRBJ2-2 | NA | TRBV20-1 | CSASRGTGELFF | TGCAGTGCTAGTAGGGGAACCGGGGAGCTGTTTTTT
14 | many | TRBJ2-3 | NA | TRBV2 | CASSGISSTDTQYF | TGTGCCAGCAGTGGTATCAGCAGCACAGATACGCAGTATTTT
15 | many | TRBJ1-5 | NA | TRBV19 | CASSISGLSNQPQHF | TGTGCCAGTAGTATTTCGGGATTGAGCAATCAGCCCCAGCATTTT
13 | many | TRBJ2-7 | NA | TRBV6-2/TRBV6-3 | CASSYGGIYEQYF | TGTGCCAGCAGTTACGGAGGGATCTACGAGCAGTACTTC
13 | few | TRBJ2-2 | NA | TRBV12-3/TRBV12-4 | CAGSTTSPGELFF | TGTGCCGGCAGTACAACTAGTCCCGGGGAGCTGTTTTTT